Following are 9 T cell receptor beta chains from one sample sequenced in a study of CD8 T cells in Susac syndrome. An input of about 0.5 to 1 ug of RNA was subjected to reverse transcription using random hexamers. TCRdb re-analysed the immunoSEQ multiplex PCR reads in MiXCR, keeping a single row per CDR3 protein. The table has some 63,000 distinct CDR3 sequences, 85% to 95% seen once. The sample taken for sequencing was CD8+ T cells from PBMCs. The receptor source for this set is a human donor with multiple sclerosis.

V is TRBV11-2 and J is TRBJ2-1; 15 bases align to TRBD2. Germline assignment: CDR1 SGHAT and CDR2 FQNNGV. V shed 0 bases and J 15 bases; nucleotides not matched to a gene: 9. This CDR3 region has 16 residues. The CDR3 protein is CASSLEGGLAGGAPFF. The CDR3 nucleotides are TGTGCCAGCAGCTTAGAGGGGGGACTAGCGGGAGGTGCCCCGTTCTTC.

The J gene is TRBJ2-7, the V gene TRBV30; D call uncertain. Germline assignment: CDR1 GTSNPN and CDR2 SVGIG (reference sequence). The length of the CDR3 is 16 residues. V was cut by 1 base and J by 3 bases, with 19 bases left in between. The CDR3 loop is CAWSEQLTPRSYEQYF. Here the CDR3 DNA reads TGTGCCTGGAGTGAACAACTAACACCTAGGAGCTACGAGCAGTACTTC.

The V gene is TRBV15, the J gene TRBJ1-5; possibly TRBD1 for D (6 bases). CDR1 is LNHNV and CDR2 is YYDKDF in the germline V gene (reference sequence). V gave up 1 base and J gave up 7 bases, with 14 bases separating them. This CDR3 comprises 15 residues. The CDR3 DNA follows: TGTGCCACCAGCAGAGTTGGGGGCGCAGGGCAGCCCCAGCATTTT. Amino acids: CATSRVGGAGQPQHF. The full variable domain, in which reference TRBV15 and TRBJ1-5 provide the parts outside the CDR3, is DAMVIQNPRYQVTQFGKPVTLSCSQTLNHNVMYWYQQKSSQAPKLLFHYYDKDFNNEADTPDNFQSRRPNTSFCFLDIRSPGLGDTAMYLCATSRVGGAGQPQHFGDGTRLSIL.

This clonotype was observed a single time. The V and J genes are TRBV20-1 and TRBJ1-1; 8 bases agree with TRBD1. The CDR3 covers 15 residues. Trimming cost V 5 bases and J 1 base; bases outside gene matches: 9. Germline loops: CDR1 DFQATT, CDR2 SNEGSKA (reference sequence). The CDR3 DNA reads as TGCAGTGCTCCTCAACGGACAGGGTGGAACACTGAAGCTTTCTTT. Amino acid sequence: CSAPQRTGWNTEAFF.

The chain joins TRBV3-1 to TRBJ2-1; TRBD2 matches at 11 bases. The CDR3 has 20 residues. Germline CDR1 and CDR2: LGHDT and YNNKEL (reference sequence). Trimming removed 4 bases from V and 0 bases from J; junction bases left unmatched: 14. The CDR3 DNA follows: TGTGCCAGCAGCCCACCCCCCGGGACTAGCGGAACTAGCTCCTACAATGAGCAGTTCTTC. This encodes CASSPPPGTSGTSSYNEQFF.

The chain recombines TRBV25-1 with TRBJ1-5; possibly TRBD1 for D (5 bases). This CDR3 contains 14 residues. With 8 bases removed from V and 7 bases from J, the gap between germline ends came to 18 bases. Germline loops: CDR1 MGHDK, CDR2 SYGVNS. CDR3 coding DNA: TGTGCCAGCGGGCCGCAGGGTTTGGAACAGCCCCAGCATTTT. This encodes CASGPQGLEQPQHF.

CDR3 nucleotides: TGTGCCAGCAGCCCCCTCCGTGGGGTTCATGGCTACACCTTC. Amino acid sequence: CASSPLRGVHGYTF. The genes are TRBV7-9 and TRBJ1-2; D is unclear. V was pared by 5 bases and J by 6 bases, with 16 bases between. CDR1 SEHNR and CDR2 FQNEAQ come from the germline V gene (reference sequence). This CDR3 is built from 14 residues.

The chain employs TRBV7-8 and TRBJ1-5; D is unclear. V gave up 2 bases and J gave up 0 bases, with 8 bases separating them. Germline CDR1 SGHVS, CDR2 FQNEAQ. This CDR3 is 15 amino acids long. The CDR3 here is CASSLPAGSNQPQHF. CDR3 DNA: TGTGCCAGCAGCTTACCGGCAGGTAGCAATCAGCCCCAGCATTTT.

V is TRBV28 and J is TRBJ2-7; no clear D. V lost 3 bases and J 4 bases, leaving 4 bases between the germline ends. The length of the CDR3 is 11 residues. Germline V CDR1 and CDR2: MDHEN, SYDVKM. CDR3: CASSFGYEQYF. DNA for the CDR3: TGTGCCAGCAGTTTTGGGTACGAGCAGTACTTC.